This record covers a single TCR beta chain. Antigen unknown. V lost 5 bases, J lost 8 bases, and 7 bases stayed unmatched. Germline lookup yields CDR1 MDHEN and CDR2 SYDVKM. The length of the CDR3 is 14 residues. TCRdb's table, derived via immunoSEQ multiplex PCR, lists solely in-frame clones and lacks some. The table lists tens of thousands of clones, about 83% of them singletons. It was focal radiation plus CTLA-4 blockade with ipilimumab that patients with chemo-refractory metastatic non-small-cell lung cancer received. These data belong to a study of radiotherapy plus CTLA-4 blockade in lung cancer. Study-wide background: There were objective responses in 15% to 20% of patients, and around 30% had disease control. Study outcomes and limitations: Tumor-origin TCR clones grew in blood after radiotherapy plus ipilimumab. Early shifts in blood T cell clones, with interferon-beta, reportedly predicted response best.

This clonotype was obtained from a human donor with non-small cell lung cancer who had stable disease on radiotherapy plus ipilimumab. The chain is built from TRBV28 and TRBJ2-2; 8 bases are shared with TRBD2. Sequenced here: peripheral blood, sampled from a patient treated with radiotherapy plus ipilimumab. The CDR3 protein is CASSPQPSGGELFF. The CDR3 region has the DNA TGTGCCAGCAGTCCACAACCTAGCGGGGGGGAGCTGTTTTTT.